The 30 T cell receptor beta chains below come from one sample, sequenced in a study of blood T cell repertoires in COVID-19. Repertoires were generated with immunoSEQ multiplex PCR, while TCRdb's copy carries only in-frame clones and drops some. The table includes about 110,000 clones, roughly 83% detected once. The source material was peripheral blood. The receptors here all came from a woman in her sixties with acute or convalescent COVID-19.

This chain links TRBV4-3 with TRBJ2-7; D is possibly TRBD2 (5 bases). Germline V CDR1 and CDR2: LGHNA, YSLEER. This CDR3 spans 14 amino acids. V dropped 4 bases and J dropped 5 bases, with 15 bases sitting between them. Here the CDR3 reads CASSLRRGTDEQYF. As DNA, the CDR3 is TGCGCCAGCAGCCTTCGACGGGGTACGGACGAGCAGTACTTC.

This clone has a handful of counts. V is TRBV19 and J is TRBJ2-7, with 8 bases aligning to TRBD1. Trimming cost V 10 bases and J 6 bases; bases outside gene matches: 8. This CDR3 contains 12 residues. Germline CDR1 LNHDA, CDR2 SQIVND (reference sequence). The CDR3 protein is CATRTGPGEQYF. CDR3 in DNA: TGTGCCACCCGGACAGGGCCGGGCGAGCAGTACTTC.

This chain uses TRBV4-1 with TRBJ1-1; 8 positions match TRBD1. This CDR3 comprises 17 residues. Per germline, CDR1 MGHRA and CDR2 YSYEKL. V shed 1 base and J 3 bases; nucleotides not matched to a gene: 10. The CDR3 DNA is TGCGCCAGCAGCCAAGGGGCAGGGGGCCGGTTTGACACTGAAGCTTTCTTT. It specifies CASSQGAGGRFDTEAFF.

This clone was counted between two and nine times. V gene TRBV28 combines with J gene TRBJ1-2; TRBD1 might be the D (6 bases). Germline V CDR1 and CDR2: MDHEN, SYDVKM. V lost 5 bases, J lost 0 bases, and 13 bases lay in between. CDR3 length: 15 amino acids. CDR3 coding DNA: TGTGCCAGCAGTAAACCCACAGGGACTAACTATGGCTACACCTTC. It translates to CASSKPTGTNYGYTF.

The rearrangement uses TRBV28 and TRBJ2-7; 8 bases agree with TRBD2. The CDR3 length is 14 residues. With 4 bases clipped from V and 6 bases from J, the junction kept 8 bases outside the gene matches. Germline loops: CDR1 MDHEN, CDR2 SYDVKM. CDR3 amino acids: CASSYTPGGLEQYF. The CDR3 nucleotides are TGTGCCAGCAGTTATACCCCGGGAGGGCTCGAGCAGTACTTC.

As concerns this clone: The sample carries other DNA sequences with the same CDR3. CDR3: CAWSVGGNQPQHF. In DNA form, the CDR3 reads TGTGCCTGGAGTGTTGGGGGGAATCAGCCCCAGCATTTT. V is TRBV30 and J is TRBJ1-5; D perhaps matches TRBD1 (5 bases). Trimming removed 0 bases from V and 4 bases from J, with 7 bases in between. In germline, CDR1 is GTSNPN, CDR2 SVGIG (reference sequence). The CDR3 has 13 residues.

The V and J genes are TRBV5-1 and TRBJ1-2; possible D gene TRBD1, 6 bases. Germline loops: CDR1 SGHRS, CDR2 YFSETQ. The V gene lost 4 bases and the J gene lost 8 bases, with 18 bases spanning the gap. The CDR3 loop spans 14 amino acids. The DNA of the CDR3 is TGCGCCAGCAGCCCTTGGACAGATCAATCGGGCTACACCTTC. Encoded protein: CASSPWTDQSGYTF. Full variable domain (remainder filled in from reference TRBV5-1 and TRBJ1-2): KAGVTQTPRYLIKTRGQQVTLSCSPISGHRSVSWYQQTPGQGLQFLFEYFSETQRNKGNFPGRFSGRQFSNSRSEMNVSTLELGDSALYLCASSPWTDQSGYTFGSGTRLTVV.

This chain uses TRBV30 with TRBJ2-7; 11 nucleotides agree with TRBD2. The CDR3 is 15 residues long. Losses at the gene ends were 4 bases for V and 7 bases for J; bases not matched to a gene: 12. CDR1 is GTSNPN, CDR2 SVGIG, per germline (reference sequence). In nucleotides, the CDR3 is TGTGCCTGGAACGCGCTAGCGGGGGGAAAAGGGGAGCAGTACTTC. This gives the protein CAWNALAGGKGEQYF.

The chain carries TRBV2 and TRBJ2-2; D is unresolved. V was trimmed by 5 bases and J by 6 bases, leaving 4 bases between them. In germline, CDR1 is SNHLY, CDR2 FYNNEI. The CDR3 loop spans 11 amino acids. CDR3 DNA sequence: TGTGCCAGCAGTTACTCCGGGGAGCTGTTTTTT. Its translation is CASSYSGELFF. Complete variable domain (other parts from reference TRBV2 and TRBJ2-2): EPEVTQTPSHQVTQMGQEVILRCVPISNHLYFYWYRQILGQKVEFLVSFYNNEISEKSEIFDDQFSVERPDGSNFTLKIRSTKLEDSAMYFCASSYSGELFFGEGSRLTVL.

A remark on this clone: The same CDR3 also results from other DNA sequences found in this sample. The chain is built from TRBV19 and TRBJ2-1; TRBD2 matches 13 bases. This CDR3 contains 16 residues. Germline trimming cut 5 bases from V and 11 bases from J; bases unmatched to any gene: 12. CDR1 is LNHDA and CDR2 is SQIVND in the germline V gene (reference sequence). The chain's CDR3 is CASSAPRTSGSHQQFF. The CDR3 bases are TGTGCCAGTAGTGCACCAAGGACTAGCGGGAGCCACCAGCAGTTCTTC.

V is TRBV5-1 and J is TRBJ1-3; perhaps TRBD1 as D (6 bases). The CDR3 has 16 amino acids. CDR1 and CDR2 from the germline V gene are SGHRS and YFSETQ. Trimming took 6 bases from V and 0 from J, leaving 16 bases between them. The CDR3 DNA reads TGCGCCAGCACCCCGGGGGGGCAGAGCTCTGGAAACACCATATATTTT. Protein product: CASTPGGQSSGNTIYF.

The sample holds one count of this clone. This chain uses TRBV2 with TRBJ1-5, with 9 bases matching TRBD1. V lost 8 bases, J lost 6 bases, and 11 bases stayed unmatched. Germline V gene data show CDR1 as SNHLY and CDR2 as FYNNEI. The CDR3 totals 15 residues. The CDR3 sequence is CASEKGTGTGQPQHF. In nucleotides, the CDR3 is TGTGCCAGCGAAAAGGGGACAGGGACCGGTCAGCCCCAGCATTTT.

V usage is TRBV7-3 and J usage is TRBJ2-3, with TRBD2 matching 8 bases. CDR3 length: 15 residues. CDR1 and CDR2 (germline): SGHTA, FQGTGA. The V gene end was trimmed by 3 bases and the J gene end by 0 bases; junction bases not matched to a gene: 2. CDR3 loop: CASSFSGGSTDTQYF. DNA for the CDR3: TGTGCCAGCAGCTTCTCGGGGGGGAGCACAGATACGCAGTATTTT.

The genes are TRBV9 and TRBJ2-6; 7 nucleotides line up with TRBD1. CDR1 is SGDLS and CDR2 is YYNGEE in the germline V gene. The CDR3 is made up of 17 amino acids. V trimming: 1 base; J trimming: 1 base; junction bases outside the gene matches: 5. CDR3 DNA: TGTGCCAGCAGCGTACGACAGGGTGATTCTGGGGCCAACGTCCTGACTTTC. This sequence encodes CASSVRQGDSGANVLTF.

The chain is built from TRBV30 and TRBJ1-5, with TRBD1 matching over 7 bases. There are 14 residues in the CDR3. Germline values: CDR1 GTSNPN, CDR2 SVGIG (reference sequence). V lost 1 base and J lost 4; bases outside the gene matches: 4. CDR3 protein: CAWSAGDSNQPQHF. The CDR3 region has the DNA TGTGCCTGGAGTGCAGGGGACAGTAATCAGCCCCAGCATTTT.

The V gene is TRBV28, the J gene TRBJ2-5; 8 bases are shared with TRBD2. The CDR3 is made up of 14 amino acids. Germline assignment: CDR1 MDHEN and CDR2 SYDVKM. V gave up 8 bases and J gave up 4 bases; unmatched junction bases: 9. CDR3 in DNA: TGTGCCAGCGGCCCAGCGGGGGTTTTAGAGACCCAGTACTTC. It encodes CASGPAGVLETQYF.

The chain carries TRBV5-1 and TRBJ1-1; D possibly corresponds to TRBD1 (6 bases). Germline V gives CDR1 SGHRS, CDR2 YFSETQ. The V end lost 0 bases, the J end lost 0 bases, and 12 bases lay between the germline ends. The CDR3 length is 16 residues. The CDR3 here is CASSLGGGLLNTEAFF. CDR3 DNA sequence: TGCGCCAGCAGCTTGGGAGGGGGTTTGTTGAACACTGAAGCTTTCTTT.

This chain uses TRBV3-1 (or the pseudogene TRBV3-2) with TRBJ2-1, with TRBD2 matching 9 bases. This CDR3 comprises 15 residues. J lost 3 bases, V lost 5 bases, and 5 bases had no gene match. Germline CDR1 is LGHDT and CDR2 is YNNKEL (reference sequence). As DNA, the CDR3 is TGTGCCAGCAGCGAGAGCGGGGGGAGCTACAATGAGCAGTTCTTC. Amino acids: CASSESGGSYNEQFF.

J is TRBJ1-4 and V is TRBV9; D is unresolved. This CDR3 is 15 amino acids long. Germline V gene lookup returns CDR1 SGDLS and CDR2 YYNGEE. Trimming left V 2 bases short and J 0 bases short, with 8 bases between. CDR3 region: CASSVSVATNEKLFF. The DNA of the CDR3 is TGTGCCAGCAGCGTGTCAGTTGCAACTAATGAAAAACTGTTTTTT.

The sample holds one count of this clone. The V call is TRBV30, the J call TRBJ2-7, with 7 bases that match TRBD2. Per the germline V gene, CDR1 is GTSNPN and CDR2 is SVGIG (reference sequence). The CDR3 runs 16 residues. V lost 3 bases, J lost 7 bases, and 18 bases stayed unmatched. The CDR3 nucleotides are TGTGCCTGGAGCCCCTCGGGCAAGCGGGGAGTTCGGGAGCAGTACTTC. This translates into CAWSPSGKRGVREQYF.

This clone occurred once. The CDR3 loop is CASSQGGGPYEQYF. The CDR3 region has the DNA TGCGCCAGCAGCCAAGGAGGGGGCCCTTACGAGCAGTACTTC. V and J are TRBV4-1 and TRBJ2-7; 7 nucleotides agree with TRBD1. With V trimmed by 1 base and J by 4 bases, 4 bases remained unmatched. This CDR3 comprises 14 residues. Germline loops: CDR1 MGHRA, CDR2 YSYEKL.

The chain couples TRBV4-3 to TRBJ2-3; TRBD2 matches at 7 bases. The length of the CDR3 is 17 residues. V shed 3 bases and J 3 bases; nucleotides not matched to a gene: 12. Germline CDR1 LGHNA, CDR2 YSLEER. CDR3 sequence reads: CASSHYTSREATDTQYF. The CDR3 DNA sequence: TGCGCCAGCAGCCACTATACGAGTCGGGAGGCGACAGATACGCAGTATTTT.

This clone was detected once. The rearrangement uses TRBV7-2 and TRBJ1-3; D perhaps matches TRBD1 (6 bases). Deletions cut 4 bases from V and 3 bases from J, with 13 bases between. Germline lookup yields CDR1 SGHTA and CDR2 FQGNSA. The CDR3 sequence is 15 residues long. The CDR3 reads CASSSTGFGGNTIYF. In DNA, the CDR3 is TGTGCCAGCAGCTCAACAGGGTTTGGTGGAAACACCATATATTTT.

The chain uses TRBV2 and TRBJ2-1; D is unclear. CDR3 length: 16 amino acids. Germline loops: CDR1 SNHLY, CDR2 FYNNEI. The V and J ends lost 5 bases and 8 bases respectively, with 22 bases between them. The CDR3 spells CASSPPNRSGRDEQFF. The CDR3 coding sequence is TGTGCCAGCAGTCCCCCGAATCGATCCGGCCGGGATGAGCAGTTCTTC.

The chain carries TRBV18 and TRBJ2-2; weak D call: TRBD1 (6 bases). The germline V and J ends were trimmed by 1 base and 5 bases, with 14 bases remaining between them. Germline lookup yields CDR1 KGHSH and CDR2 LQKENI. The CDR3 runs 16 residues. The CDR3 DNA follows: TGTGCCAGCTCACCACTTGCAGGGGCGCAAACCGGGGAGCTGTTTTTT. As protein: CASSPLAGAQTGELFF.

The genes are TRBV19 and TRBJ1-1; D unresolved. This CDR3 region has 13 residues. The germline V gene encodes CDR1 LNHDA and CDR2 SQIVND (reference sequence). Trimming removed 5 bases from V and 1 base from J, with 8 bases in between. The CDR3 DNA is TGTGCCAGTAGTCTTTGGAGGAACACTGAAGCTTTCTTT. This encodes CASSLWRNTEAFF. Using reference TRBV19 and TRBJ1-1 for the parts outside the CDR3, the full variable domain is DGGITQSPKYLFRKEGQNVTLSCEQNLNHDAMYWYRQDPGQGLRLIYYSQIVNDFQKGDIAEGYSVSREKKESFPLTVTSAQKNPTAFYLCASSLWRNTEAFFGQGTRLTVV.

J is TRBJ1-1 and V is TRBV18; the D gene is possibly TRBD1 (6 bases). Between the trimmed V and J ends, which lost 3 bases and 3 bases, there was a span of 14 bases. Germline assignment: CDR1 KGHSH and CDR2 LQKENI. The length of the CDR3 is 15 residues. The CDR3 coding sequence is TGTGCCAGCTCACCGACGCAGGGGATGCACACTGAAGCTTTCTTT. It specifies CASSPTQGMHTEAFF. The whole variable domain, filled in from reference TRBV18 and TRBJ1-1, reads NAGVMQNPRHLVRRRGQEARLRCSPMKGHSHVYWYRQLPEEGLKFMVYLQKENIIDESGMPKERFSAEFPKEGPSILRIQQVVRGDSAAYFCASSPTQGMHTEAFFGQGTRLTVV.

The CDR3 DNA sequence: TGTGCCAGCAGCCTTGTCCATGGCTACACCTTC. Amino acid sequence: CASSLVHGYTF. The V call is TRBV5-8, the J call TRBJ1-2, with D unclear. Between the trimmed V and J ends, which lost 4 bases and 6 bases, there was a span of 7 bases. CDR3 length equals 11 residues. CDR1 and CDR2 (germline): SGHTS, YDEGEE.

This chain joins TRBV4-2 and TRBJ2-7, with TRBD2 matching 10 bases. The CDR3 totals 15 residues. Germline trimming cut 0 bases from V and 4 bases from J; bases unmatched to any gene: 3. Germline assignment: CDR1 LGHNA and CDR2 YNFKEQ. DNA of the CDR3: TGTGCCAGCAGCCAAGATGCGACTAGCGGGTACGAGCAGTACTTC. Translated, it gives CASSQDATSGYEQYF.

The chain recombines TRBV3-1 (or the pseudogene TRBV3-2) with TRBJ1-1; no reliable D call. The CDR3 runs to 13 residues. Germline CDR1 LGHDT, CDR2 YNNKEL (reference sequence). V gave up 1 base and J gave up 5 bases, with 8 bases separating them. CDR3 bases: TGTGCCAGCAGCCAAGCCCAGGCTACTGAAGCTTTCTTT. Translation: CASSQAQATEAFF.